Below are 8 T cell receptor beta chains sequenced from a single sample in a study of OX40 agonist ivuxolimab in advanced cancers. Sequencing used immunoSEQ multiplex PCR; TCRdb keeps in-frame clones, though not all of them. The top ten clones hold 30% of a sample with approximately 21,000 clones, 84% of them seen once. Sequences were derived from CD4+ or CD8+ T cells sorted from blood, sampled in a trial of the OX40 agonist ivuxolimab. These TCRs come from an adult with an advanced solid tumor such as melanoma, head and neck, liver or kidney cancer.

The J gene is TRBJ1-2, the V gene TRBV7-9; 7 bases are shared with TRBD1. The germline V gene encodes CDR1 SEHNR and CDR2 FQNEAQ (reference sequence). The CDR3 is 14 amino acids. The V and J ends lost 1 base and 6 bases, in that order; junction bases with no gene match: 5. The DNA for the CDR3 is TGTGCCAGCAGCTTAGGGGACAGCGGCCATGGCTACACCTTC. This gives the protein CASSLGDSGHGYTF.

This clone was seen only a few times. V gene TRBV19 combines with J gene TRBJ1-6; perhaps TRBD1 as D (5 bases). This CDR3 has 15 amino acids. Germline CDR1 LNHDA, CDR2 SQIVND (reference sequence). The V and J ends lost 3 bases and 5 bases respectively, with 11 bases between them. Here the CDR3 DNA reads TGTGCCAGTAGTATCTGGGACGGCGATAATTCACCCCTCCACTTT. Its protein is CASSIWDGDNSPLHF.

In its sample, this clone was seen a few times. The V gene is TRBV7-9, the J gene TRBJ1-6; D is undetermined. V lost 1 base, J lost 9 bases, and 13 bases lay in between. CDR1 and CDR2 (germline): SEHNR, FQNEAQ (reference sequence). The CDR3 spans 15 residues. In nucleotides, the CDR3 is TGTGCCAGCAGCTTAGAAGGGATAGGTGGTTCACCCCTCCACTTT. Its translation: CASSLEGIGGSPLHF.

The V gene is TRBV27, the J gene TRBJ2-7; a weak D match, TRBD2 (6 bases). Germline CDR1 MNHEY, CDR2 SMNVEV (reference sequence). This CDR3 comprises 12 residues. V was trimmed by 3 bases and J by 6 bases, leaving 9 bases between them. The DNA of the CDR3 is TGTGCCAGCAGTTTGGGGGGTGTCGAGCAGTACTTC. It codes for CASSLGGVEQYF.

V gene TRBV6-5 combines with J gene TRBJ2-3; 8 bases are shared with TRBD2. Trimming cost V 6 bases and J 6 bases; bases outside gene matches: 11. Germline assignment: CDR1 MNHEY and CDR2 SVGAGI. CDR3 size: 15 residues. CDR3 sequence reads: CASSSAGGRSDTQYF. The CDR3 DNA reads TGTGCCAGCAGCTCGGCTGGCGGGAGGTCTGATACGCAGTATTTT.

V and J are TRBV9 and TRBJ2-3, with 9 positions matching TRBD1. The ends lost 0 bases at V and 2 bases at J; junction bases unmatched: 10. The CDR3 loop spans 18 amino acids. Germline V lookup: CDR1 SGDLS, CDR2 YYNGEE. The CDR3 region has the DNA TGTGCCAGCAGCGTAGGGCTTTACAGGGGGCAATCCACAGATACGCAGTATTTT. Its translation is CASSVGLYRGQSTDTQYF.

The chain couples TRBV5-1 to TRBJ1-3, with a tentative D call TRBD1 (5 bases). V was clipped by 1 base and J by 0 bases, with 8 bases between them. Germline values: CDR1 SGHRS, CDR2 YFSETQ. The CDR3 has 15 residues. The CDR3 bases are TGCGCCAGCAGCTTGAATACAGGCTCTGGAAACACCATATATTTT. It yields the protein CASSLNTGSGNTIYF.

The genes are TRBV14 and TRBJ2-3; TRBD1 agrees at 7 bases. Germline lookup yields CDR1 SGHDN and CDR2 FVKESK. The CDR3 length is 15 residues. J gave up 2 bases and V 0 bases, and 2 bases lay outside the gene matches. The DNA for the CDR3 is TGTGCCAGCAGCCAAGAGGACAGGCACACAGATACGCAGTATTTT. Translation gives CASSQEDRHTDTQYF.